Given below is one T cell receptor (beta chain) in context. Its target is not known. Sequenced by immunoSEQ multiplex PCR; TCRdb stores in-frame clones only, minus some. The repertoire holds roughly 30,000 clones, with about 78% as singletons. This entry belongs to a study of a mutant IDH1 vaccine in newly diagnosed glioma. On the study more broadly: Averaging 40.4 years of age, treated patients were about 60% male and around 40% female. Those enrolled had earlier been treated with radiotherapy, temozolomide, or both, mostly both. General study results and limits: Of all patients, around 94% showed vaccine-induced immune responses.

Time point reported: week 11, during vaccination. Vaccine doses each comprised 300 ug of mutant IDH1 20-mer peptide, with topical imiquimod. The donors' diagnosis was new WHO grade 3 or 4 astrocytoma that was IDH1-mutant and ATRX-lost. Germline assignment: CDR1 SGHVS and CDR2 FQNEAQ. The CDR3 is made up of 15 amino acids. V dropped 0 bases and J dropped 1; count of bases not matched to a gene: 2. This clonotype was obtained from a young man with glioma. The specimen was PBMCs, collected from a glioma patient whose treatment included an IDH1 peptide vaccine. The rearrangement links TRBV7-8 to TRBJ1-1; 7 positions match TRBD1. CDR3 amino acids: CASSLARDRNTEAFF. Written as DNA, the CDR3 is TGTGCCAGCAGCTTAGCGAGGGACAGGAACACTGAAGCTTTCTTT.